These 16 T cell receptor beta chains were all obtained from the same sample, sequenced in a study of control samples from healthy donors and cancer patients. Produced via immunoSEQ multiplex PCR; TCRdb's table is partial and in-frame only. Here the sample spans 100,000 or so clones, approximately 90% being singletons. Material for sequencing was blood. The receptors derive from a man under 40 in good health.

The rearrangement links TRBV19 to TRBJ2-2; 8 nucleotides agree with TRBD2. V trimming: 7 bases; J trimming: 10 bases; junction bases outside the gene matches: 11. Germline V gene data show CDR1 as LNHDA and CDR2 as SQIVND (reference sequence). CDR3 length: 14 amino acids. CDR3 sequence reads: CASNWNMREVELFF. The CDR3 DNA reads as TGTGCCAGTAATTGGAATATGCGGGAGGTGGAGCTGTTTTTT. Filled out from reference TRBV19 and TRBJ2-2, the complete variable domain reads DGGITQSPKYLFRKEGQNVTLSCEQNLNHDAMYWYRQDPGQGLRLIYYSQIVNDFQKGDIAEGYSVSREKKESFPLTVTSAQKNPTAFYLCASNWNMREVELFFGEGSRLTVL.

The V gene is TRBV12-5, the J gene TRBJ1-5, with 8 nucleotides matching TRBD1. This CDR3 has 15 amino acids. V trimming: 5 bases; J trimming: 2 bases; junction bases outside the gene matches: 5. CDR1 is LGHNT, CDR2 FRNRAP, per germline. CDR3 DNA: TGTGCTAGTGGTCCACCGGGACAGGGCAATCAGCCCCAGCATTTT. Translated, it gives CASGPPGQGNQPQHF.

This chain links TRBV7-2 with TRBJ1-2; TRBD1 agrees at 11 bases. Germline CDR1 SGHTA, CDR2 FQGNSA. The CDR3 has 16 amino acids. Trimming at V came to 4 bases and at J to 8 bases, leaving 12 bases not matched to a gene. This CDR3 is CASSSTLDRGLQGYTF. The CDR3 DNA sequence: TGTGCCAGCAGCTCGACCCTGGACAGGGGGCTTCAGGGCTACACCTTC.

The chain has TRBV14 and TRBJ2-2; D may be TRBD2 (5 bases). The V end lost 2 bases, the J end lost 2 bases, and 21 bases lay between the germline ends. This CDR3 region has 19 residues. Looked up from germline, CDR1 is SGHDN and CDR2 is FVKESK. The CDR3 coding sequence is TGTGCCAGCAGCCAAAAATACACCGACGAGGGATTCAACACCGGGGAGCTGTTTTTT. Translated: CASSQKYTDEGFNTGELFF.

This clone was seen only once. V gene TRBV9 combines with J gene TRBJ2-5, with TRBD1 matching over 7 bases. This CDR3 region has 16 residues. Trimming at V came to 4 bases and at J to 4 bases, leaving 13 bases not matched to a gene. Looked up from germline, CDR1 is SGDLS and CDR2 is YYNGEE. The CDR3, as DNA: TGTGCCAGCAGCCTACGACAGGGCCTATTAAGAGAGACCCAGTACTTC. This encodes CASSLRQGLLRETQYF.

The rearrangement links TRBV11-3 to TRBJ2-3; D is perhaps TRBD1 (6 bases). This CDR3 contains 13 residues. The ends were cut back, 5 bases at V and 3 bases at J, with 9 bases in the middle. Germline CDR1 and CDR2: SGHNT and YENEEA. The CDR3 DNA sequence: TGTGCCAGCAGCCCCGGACAGACAGATACGCAGTATTTT. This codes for CASSPGQTDTQYF.

CDR3 coding DNA: TGTGCCAGCAGCCCAGCCCGGGCTCAAGAGACCCAGTACTTC. Translating gives CASSPARAQETQYF. The chain employs TRBV7-2 and TRBJ2-5; D is unresolved. CDR1 is SGHTA, CDR2 FQGNSA, per germline. This CDR3 region has 14 residues. V lost 5 bases, J lost 2 bases, and 12 bases lay in between.

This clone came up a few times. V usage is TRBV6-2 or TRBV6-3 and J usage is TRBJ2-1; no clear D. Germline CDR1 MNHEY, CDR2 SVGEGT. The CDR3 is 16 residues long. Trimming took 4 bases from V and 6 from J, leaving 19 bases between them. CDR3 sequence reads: CASSLVAIVISNEQFF. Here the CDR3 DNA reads TGTGCCAGCAGTTTGGTAGCCATAGTTATCAGCAATGAGCAGTTCTTC.

The chain's CDR3 is CASRGAGQNTEAFF. CDR3 nucleotides: TGTGCCAGCAGGGGGGCGGGGCAAAACACTGAAGCTTTCTTT. The rearrangement links TRBV2 to TRBJ1-1; a possible D gene is TRBD1 (6 bases). Germline V gene data show CDR1 as SNHLY and CDR2 as FYNNEI. Between the trimmed V and J ends, which lost 6 bases and 2 bases, there was a span of 13 bases. CDR3 length equals 14 residues.

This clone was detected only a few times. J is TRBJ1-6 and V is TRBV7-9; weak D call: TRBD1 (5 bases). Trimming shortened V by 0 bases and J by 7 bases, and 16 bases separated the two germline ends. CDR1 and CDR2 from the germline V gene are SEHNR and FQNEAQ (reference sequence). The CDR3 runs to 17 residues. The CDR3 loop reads CASSLAYSGAGNSPLHF. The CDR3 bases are TGTGCCAGCAGCTTAGCGTATTCTGGGGCGGGGAATTCACCCCTCCACTTT.

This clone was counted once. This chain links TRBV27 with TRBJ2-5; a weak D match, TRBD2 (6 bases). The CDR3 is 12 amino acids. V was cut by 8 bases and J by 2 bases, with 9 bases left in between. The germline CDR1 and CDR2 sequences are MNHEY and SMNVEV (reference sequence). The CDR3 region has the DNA TGTGCCAGCCGGGCGGGGCAAGAGACCCAGTACTTC. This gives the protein CASRAGQETQYF.

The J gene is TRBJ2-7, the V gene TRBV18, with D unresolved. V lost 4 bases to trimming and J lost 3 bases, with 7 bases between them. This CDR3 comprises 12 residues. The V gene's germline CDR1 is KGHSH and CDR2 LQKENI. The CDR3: CASSQSDYEQYV. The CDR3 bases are TGTGCCAGCTCACAGTCAGACTACGAGCAGTACGTC.

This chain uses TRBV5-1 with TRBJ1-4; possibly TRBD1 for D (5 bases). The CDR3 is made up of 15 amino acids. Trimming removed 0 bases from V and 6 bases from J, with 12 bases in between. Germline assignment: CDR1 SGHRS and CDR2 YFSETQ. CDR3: CASSLVGGPDEKLFF. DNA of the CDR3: TGCGCCAGCAGCTTGGTTGGGGGTCCCGATGAAAAACTGTTTTTT.

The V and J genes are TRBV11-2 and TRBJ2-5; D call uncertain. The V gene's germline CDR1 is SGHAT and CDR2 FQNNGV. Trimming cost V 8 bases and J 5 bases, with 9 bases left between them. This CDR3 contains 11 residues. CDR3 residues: CASAWAETQYF. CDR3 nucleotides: TGTGCCAGCGCTTGGGCGGAGACCCAGTACTTC.

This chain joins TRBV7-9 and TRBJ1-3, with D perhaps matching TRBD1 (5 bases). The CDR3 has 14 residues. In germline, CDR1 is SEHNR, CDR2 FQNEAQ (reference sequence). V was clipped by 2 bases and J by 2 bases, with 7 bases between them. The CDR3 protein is CASSLLGAGNTIYF. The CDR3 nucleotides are TGTGCCAGCAGCTTATTGGGGGCTGGAAACACCATATATTTT.

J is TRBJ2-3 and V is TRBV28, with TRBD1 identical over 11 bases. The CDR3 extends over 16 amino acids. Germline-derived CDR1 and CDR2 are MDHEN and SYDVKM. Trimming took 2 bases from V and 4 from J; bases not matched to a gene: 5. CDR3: CASSLGQGARADTQYF. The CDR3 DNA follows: TGTGCCAGCAGTTTAGGACAGGGGGCTAGGGCAGATACGCAGTATTTT. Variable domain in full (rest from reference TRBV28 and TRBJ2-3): DVKVTQSSRYLVKRTGEKVFLECVQDMDHENMFWYRQDPGLGLRLIYFSYDVKMKEKGDIPEGYSVSREKKERFSLILESASTNQTSMYLCASSLGQGARADTQYFGPGTRLTVL.